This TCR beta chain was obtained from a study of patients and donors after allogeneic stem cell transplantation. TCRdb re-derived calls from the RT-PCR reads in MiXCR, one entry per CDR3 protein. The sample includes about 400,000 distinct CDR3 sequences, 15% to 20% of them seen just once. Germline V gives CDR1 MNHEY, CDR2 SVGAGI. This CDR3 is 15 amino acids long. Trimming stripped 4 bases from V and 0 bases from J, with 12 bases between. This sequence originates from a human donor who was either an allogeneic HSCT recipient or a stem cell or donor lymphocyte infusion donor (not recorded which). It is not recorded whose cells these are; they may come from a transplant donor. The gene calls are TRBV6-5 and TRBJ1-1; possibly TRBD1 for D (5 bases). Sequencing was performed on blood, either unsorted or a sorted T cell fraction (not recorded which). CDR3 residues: CASSWDQAMNTEAFF. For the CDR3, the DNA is TGTGCCAGCAGTTGGGACCAGGCTATGAACACTGAAGCTTTCTTT.